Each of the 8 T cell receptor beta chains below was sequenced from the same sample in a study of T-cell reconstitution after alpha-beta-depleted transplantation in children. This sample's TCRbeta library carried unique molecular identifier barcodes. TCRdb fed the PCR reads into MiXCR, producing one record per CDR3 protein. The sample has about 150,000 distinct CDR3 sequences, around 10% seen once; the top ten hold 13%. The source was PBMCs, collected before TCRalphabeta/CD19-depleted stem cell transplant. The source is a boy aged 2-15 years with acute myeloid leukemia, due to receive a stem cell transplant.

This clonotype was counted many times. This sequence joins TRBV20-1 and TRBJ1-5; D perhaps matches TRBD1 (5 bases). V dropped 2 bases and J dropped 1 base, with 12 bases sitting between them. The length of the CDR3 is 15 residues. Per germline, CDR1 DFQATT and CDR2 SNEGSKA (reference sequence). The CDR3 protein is CSARRGGLSNQPQHF. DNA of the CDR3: TGCAGTGCTAGAAGGGGCGGGTTAAGCAATCAGCCCCAGCATTTT.

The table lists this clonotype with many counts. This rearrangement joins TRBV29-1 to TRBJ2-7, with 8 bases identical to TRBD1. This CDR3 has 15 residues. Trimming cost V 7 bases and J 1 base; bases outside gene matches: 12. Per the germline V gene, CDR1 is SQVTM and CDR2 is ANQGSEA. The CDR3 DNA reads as TGCAGCGGACTTTCAACCGGGACAGGTTCCTACGAGCAGTACTTC. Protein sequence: CSGLSTGTGSYEQYF.

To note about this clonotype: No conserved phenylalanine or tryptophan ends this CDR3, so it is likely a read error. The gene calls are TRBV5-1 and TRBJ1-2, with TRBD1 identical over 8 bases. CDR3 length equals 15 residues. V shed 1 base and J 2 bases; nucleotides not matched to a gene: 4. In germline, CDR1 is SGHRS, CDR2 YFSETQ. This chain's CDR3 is CASSLKAGGNYGYTS. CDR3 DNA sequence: TGCGCCAGCAGCTTGAAGGCAGGGGGCAACTATGGCTACACCTCC.

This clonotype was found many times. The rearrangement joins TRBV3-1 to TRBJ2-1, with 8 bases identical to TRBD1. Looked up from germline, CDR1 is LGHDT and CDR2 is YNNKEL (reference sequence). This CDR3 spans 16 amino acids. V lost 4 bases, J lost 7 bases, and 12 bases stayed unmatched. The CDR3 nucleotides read TGTGCCAGCAGCCGAACCCAATTAAGACAGGGGAATGAGCAGTTCTTC. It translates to CASSRTQLRQGNEQFF.

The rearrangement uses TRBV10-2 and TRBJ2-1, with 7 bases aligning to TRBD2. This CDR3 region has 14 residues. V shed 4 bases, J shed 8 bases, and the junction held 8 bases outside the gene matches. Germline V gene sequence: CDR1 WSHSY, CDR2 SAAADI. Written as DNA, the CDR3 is TGCGCCAGCAGTGGGGGGGGAGTTGGCGATGAGCAGTTCTTC. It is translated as CASSGGGVGDEQFF.

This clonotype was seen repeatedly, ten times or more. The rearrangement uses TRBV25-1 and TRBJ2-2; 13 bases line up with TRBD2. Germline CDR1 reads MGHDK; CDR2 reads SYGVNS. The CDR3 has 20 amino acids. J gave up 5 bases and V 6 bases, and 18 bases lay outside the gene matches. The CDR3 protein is CASSPRLAGGATRWTGELFF. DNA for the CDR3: TGTGCCAGCAGCCCCAGACTAGCGGGAGGAGCTACGCGATGGACCGGGGAGCTGTTTTTT.

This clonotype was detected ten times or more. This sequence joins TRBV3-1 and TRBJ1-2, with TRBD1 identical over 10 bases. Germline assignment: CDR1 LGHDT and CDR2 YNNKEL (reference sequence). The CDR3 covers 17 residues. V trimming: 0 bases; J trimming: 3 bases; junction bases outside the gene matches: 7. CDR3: CASSQDHGDRGYYGYTF. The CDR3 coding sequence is TGTGCCAGCAGCCAAGACCATGGGGACAGGGGTTACTATGGCTACACCTTC.

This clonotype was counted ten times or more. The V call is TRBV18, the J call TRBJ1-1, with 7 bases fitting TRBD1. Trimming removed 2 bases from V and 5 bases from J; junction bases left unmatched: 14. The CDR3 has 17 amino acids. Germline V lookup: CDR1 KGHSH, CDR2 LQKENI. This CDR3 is CASSPFSGTVQLTEAFF. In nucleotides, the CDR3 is TGTGCCAGCTCACCATTCAGCGGGACAGTTCAATTAACTGAAGCTTTCTTT.